The next 4 T cell receptor beta chains were all read from a single sample in a study of regulatory T cells in long-lasting Graves disease. Arm-PCR with iRepertoire HTBI primers amplified the CDR3 regions for these TCR beta libraries. TCRdb re-analysed the multiplex PCR reads in MiXCR, keeping a single row per CDR3 protein. The sample carries roughly 400,000 distinct CDR3 sequences, approximately 15% recorded once. Indicated time point: newly diagnosed GD, antithyroid drugs for less than 3 months. RNA isolated from PBMCs was used to make the TCR library. This sample was also put to use in a study of T cells in Graves' hyperthyroidism and ophthalmopathy.

The sequencing used peripheral blood mononuclear cells (PBMCs), collected at new diagnosis, from a patient treated with antithyroid drugs. Receptors originate from a middle-aged woman with Graves disease.

Many counts were recorded for this clonotype. V gene TRBV3-1 combines with J gene TRBJ2-1, with 8 bases identical to TRBD2. The CDR3 runs 11 residues. Unmatched junction bases numbered 8, after V lost 10 bases and J lost 12 bases. In germline, CDR1 is LGHDT, CDR2 YNNKEL (reference sequence). DNA of the CDR3: TGTGCCACCCATAGCGGGGCCAGGCAGTTCTTC. It codes for CATHSGARQFF.

This clonotype was counted many times. The chain carries TRBV20-1 and TRBJ1-1; TRBD1 might be the D (6 bases). With 5 bases removed from V and 1 base from J, the gap between germline ends came to 11 bases. The CDR3 has 13 amino acids. Germline V gene lookup returns CDR1 DFQATT and CDR2 SNEGSKA (reference sequence). The CDR3 sequence: CSAPKGENTEAFF. As DNA, the CDR3 is TGCAGTGCTCCTAAGGGGGAGAACACTGAAGCTTTCTTT.

This clonotype was recorded many times. This chain uses TRBV7-9 with TRBJ2-1; D is unresolved. Germline V lookup: CDR1 SEHNR, CDR2 FQNEAQ (reference sequence). V lost 4 bases and J 2 bases, leaving 15 bases between the germline ends. CDR3 length: 16 amino acids. CDR3 nucleotides: TGTGCCAGCAGCTCCCCTGCCCCGGCGGCCTACAATGAGCAGTTCTTC. The encoded protein is CASSSPAPAAYNEQFF.

This clonotype was seen a few times. The chain uses TRBV5-4 and TRBJ2-3, with a weak D call TRBD1 (6 bases). V lost 4 bases to trimming and J lost 3 bases, with 15 bases between them. Germline V gene lookup returns CDR1 SGHNT and CDR2 YYREEE (reference sequence). This CDR3 contains 15 residues. CDR3 DNA sequence: TGTGCCAGCAGCGTGCAGGGGCAGGAGACAGATACGCAGTATTTT. Translation gives CASSVQGQETDTQYF.